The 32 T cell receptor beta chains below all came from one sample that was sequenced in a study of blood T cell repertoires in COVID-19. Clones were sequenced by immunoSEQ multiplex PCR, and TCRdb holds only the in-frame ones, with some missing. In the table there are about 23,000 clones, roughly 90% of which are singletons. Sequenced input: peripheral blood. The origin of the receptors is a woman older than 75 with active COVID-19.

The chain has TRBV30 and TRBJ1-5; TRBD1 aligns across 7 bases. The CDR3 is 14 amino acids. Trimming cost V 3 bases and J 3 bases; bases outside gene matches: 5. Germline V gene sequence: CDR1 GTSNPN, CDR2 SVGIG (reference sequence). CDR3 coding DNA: TGTGCCTGGAGCCAGACAGGGAACAATCAGCCCCAGCATTTT. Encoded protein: CAWSQTGNNQPQHF.

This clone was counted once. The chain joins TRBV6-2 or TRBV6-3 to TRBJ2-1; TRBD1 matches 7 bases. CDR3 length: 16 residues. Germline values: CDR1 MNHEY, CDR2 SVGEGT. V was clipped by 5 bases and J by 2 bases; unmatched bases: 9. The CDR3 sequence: CASSAYRQGAYNEQFF. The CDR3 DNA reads TGTGCCAGCAGTGCCTACCGACAGGGAGCCTACAATGAGCAGTTCTTC.

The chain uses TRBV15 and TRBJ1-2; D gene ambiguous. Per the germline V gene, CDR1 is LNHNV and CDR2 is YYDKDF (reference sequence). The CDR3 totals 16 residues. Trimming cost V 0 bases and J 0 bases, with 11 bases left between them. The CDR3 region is CATSRDWAGSNYGYTF. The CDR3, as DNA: TGTGCCACCAGCAGAGATTGGGCAGGCTCTAACTATGGCTACACCTTC.

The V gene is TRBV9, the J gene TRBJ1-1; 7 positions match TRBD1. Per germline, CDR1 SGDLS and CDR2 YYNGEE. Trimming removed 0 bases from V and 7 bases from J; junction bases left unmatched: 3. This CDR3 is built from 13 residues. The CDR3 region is CASSVGTGGEAFF. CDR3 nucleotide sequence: TGTGCCAGCAGCGTAGGGACAGGCGGTGAAGCTTTCTTT.

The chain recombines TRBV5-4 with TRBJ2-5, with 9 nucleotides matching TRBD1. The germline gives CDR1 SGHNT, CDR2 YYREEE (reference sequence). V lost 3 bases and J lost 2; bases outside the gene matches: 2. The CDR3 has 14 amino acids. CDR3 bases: TGTGCCAGCAGCTCCGGGACAGGGCAAGAGACCCAGTACTTC. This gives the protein CASSSGTGQETQYF.

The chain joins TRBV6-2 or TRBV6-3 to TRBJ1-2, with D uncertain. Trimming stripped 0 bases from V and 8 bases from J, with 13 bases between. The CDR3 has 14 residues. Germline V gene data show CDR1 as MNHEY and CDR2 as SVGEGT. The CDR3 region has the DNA TGTGCCAGCAGTTACTCGATCGGAGGGAGCGGCTACACCTTC. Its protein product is CASSYSIGGSGYTF.

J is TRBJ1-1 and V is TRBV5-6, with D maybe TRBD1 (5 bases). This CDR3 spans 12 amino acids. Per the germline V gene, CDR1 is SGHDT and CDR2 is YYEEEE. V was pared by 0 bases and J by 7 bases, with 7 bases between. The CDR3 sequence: CASSLGQNEAFF. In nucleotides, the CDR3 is TGTGCCAGCAGCTTGGGACAGAATGAAGCTTTCTTT.

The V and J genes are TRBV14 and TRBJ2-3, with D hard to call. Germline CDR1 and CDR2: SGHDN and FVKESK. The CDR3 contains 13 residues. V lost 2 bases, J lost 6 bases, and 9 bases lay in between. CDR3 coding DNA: TGTGCCAGCAGCCAACCCCCCCCGGATACGCAGTATTTT. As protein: CASSQPPPDTQYF.

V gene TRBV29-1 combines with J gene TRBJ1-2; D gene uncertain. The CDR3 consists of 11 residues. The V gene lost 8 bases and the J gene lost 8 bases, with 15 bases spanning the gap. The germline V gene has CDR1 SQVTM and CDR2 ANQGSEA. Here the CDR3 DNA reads TGCAGCCAAGAGGAACTTGAGGGCTACACCTTC. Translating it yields CSQEELEGYTF.

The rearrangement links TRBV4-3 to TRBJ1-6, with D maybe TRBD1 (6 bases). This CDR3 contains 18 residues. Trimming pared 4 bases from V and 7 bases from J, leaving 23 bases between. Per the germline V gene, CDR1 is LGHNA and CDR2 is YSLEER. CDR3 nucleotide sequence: TGCGCCAGCAGCCTAGAAGAAGGGGGGGGTCGGAAAAATTCACCCCTCCACTTT. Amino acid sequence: CASSLEEGGGRKNSPLHF.

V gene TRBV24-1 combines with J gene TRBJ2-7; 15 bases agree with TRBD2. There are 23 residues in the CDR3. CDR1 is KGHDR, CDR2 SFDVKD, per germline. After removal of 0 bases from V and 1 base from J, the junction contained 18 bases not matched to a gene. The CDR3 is CATSDLATPGLAGGLTWSYEQYF. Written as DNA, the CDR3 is TGTGCCACCAGTGATTTGGCGACCCCGGGACTAGCGGGGGGCCTCACCTGGTCCTACGAGCAGTACTTC.

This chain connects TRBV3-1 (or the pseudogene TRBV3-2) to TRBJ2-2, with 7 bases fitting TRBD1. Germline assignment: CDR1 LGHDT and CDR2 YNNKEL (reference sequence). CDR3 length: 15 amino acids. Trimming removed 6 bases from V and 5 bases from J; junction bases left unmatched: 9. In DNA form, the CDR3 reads TGTGCCAGCAGACAGGGACAGACGATTACCGGGGAGCTGTTTTTT. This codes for CASRQGQTITGELFF.

Written as DNA, the CDR3 is TGCGCCAGCAGCCAACAGGACCGGATCGGAGGGGATACGCAGTATTTT. Translation: CASSQQDRIGGDTQYF. V gene TRBV4-1 combines with J gene TRBJ2-3, with D perhaps matching TRBD2 (6 bases). This CDR3 comprises 16 residues. V gave up 2 bases and J gave up 6 bases, with 18 bases separating them. Germline V gives CDR1 MGHRA, CDR2 YSYEKL.

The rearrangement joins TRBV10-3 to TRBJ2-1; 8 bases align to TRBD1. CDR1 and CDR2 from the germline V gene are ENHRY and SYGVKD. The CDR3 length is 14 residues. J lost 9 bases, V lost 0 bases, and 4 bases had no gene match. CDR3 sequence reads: CAISESRTGSEQFF. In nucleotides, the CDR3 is TGTGCCATCAGTGAGTCTCGGACAGGGAGTGAGCAGTTCTTC.

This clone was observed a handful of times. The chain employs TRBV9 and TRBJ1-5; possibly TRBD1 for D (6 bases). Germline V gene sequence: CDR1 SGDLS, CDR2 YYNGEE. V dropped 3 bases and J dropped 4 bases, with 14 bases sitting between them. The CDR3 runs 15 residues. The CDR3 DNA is TGTGCCAGCAGCGAGACGGGACACCTTAATCAGCCCCAGCATTTT. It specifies CASSETGHLNQPQHF.

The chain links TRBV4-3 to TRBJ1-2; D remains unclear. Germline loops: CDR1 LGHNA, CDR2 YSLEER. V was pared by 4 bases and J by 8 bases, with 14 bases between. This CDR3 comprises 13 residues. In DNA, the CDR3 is TGCGCCAGCAGCCTTACGGGTCGGGTGGGCTACACCTTC. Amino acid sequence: CASSLTGRVGYTF.

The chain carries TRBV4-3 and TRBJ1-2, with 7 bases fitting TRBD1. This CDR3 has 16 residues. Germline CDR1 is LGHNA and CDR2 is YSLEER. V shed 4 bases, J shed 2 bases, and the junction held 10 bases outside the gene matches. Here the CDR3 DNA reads TGCGCCAGCAGCCCAGCCCGCGTAGGGGGCAACTATGGCTACACCTTC. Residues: CASSPARVGGNYGYTF.

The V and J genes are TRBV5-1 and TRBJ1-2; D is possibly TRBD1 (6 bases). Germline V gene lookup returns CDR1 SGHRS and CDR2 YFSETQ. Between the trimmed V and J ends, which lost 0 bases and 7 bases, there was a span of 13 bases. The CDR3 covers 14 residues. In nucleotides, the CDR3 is TGCGCCAGCAGCTTGGACACGGGAGGGGGTGGCTACACCTTC. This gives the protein CASSLDTGGGGYTF.

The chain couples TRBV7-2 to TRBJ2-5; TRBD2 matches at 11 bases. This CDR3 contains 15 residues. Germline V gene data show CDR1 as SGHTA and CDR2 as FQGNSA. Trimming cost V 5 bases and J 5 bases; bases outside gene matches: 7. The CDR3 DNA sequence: TGTGCCAGCAGCGCAAGACTAGCGGGGAGGGAGACCCAGTACTTC. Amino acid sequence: CASSARLAGRETQYF.

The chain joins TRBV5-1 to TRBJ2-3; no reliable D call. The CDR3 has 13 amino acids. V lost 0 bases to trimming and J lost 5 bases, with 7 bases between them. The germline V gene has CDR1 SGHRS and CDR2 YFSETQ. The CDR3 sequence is CASSLAPGDTQYF. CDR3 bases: TGCGCCAGCAGCTTGGCCCCGGGAGATACGCAGTATTTT.

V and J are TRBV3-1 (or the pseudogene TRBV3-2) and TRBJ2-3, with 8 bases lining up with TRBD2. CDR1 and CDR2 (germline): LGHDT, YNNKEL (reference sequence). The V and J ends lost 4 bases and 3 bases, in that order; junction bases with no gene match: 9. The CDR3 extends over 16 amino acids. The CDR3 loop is CASSPLGSGATDTQYF. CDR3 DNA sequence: TGTGCCAGCAGCCCCCTGGGTAGCGGGGCAACAGATACGCAGTATTTT.

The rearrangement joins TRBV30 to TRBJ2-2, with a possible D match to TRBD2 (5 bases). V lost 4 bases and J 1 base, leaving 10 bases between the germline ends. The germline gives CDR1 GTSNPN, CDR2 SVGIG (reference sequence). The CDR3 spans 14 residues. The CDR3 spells CAWTRTLNTGELFF. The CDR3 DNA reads TGTGCCTGGACGCGGACTCTGAACACCGGGGAGCTGTTTTTT.

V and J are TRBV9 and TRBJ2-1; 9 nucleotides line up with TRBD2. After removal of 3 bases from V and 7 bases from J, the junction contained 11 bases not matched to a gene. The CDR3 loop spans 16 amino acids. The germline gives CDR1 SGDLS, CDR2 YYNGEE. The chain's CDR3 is CASSERGAGGSNEQFF. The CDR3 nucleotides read TGTGCCAGCAGCGAAAGAGGGGCGGGGGGGAGTAATGAGCAGTTCTTC. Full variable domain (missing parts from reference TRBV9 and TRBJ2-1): DSGVTQTPKHLITATGQRVTLRCSPRSGDLSVYWYQQSLDQGLQFLIQYYNGEERAKGNILERFSAQQFPDLHSELNLSSLELGDSALYFCASSERGAGGSNEQFFGPGTRLTVL.

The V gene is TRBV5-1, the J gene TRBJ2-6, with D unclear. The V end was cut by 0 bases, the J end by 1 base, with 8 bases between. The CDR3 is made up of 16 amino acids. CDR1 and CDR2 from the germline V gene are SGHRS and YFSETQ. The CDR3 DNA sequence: TGCGCCAGCAGCTTGGGGCAGGCATCTGGGGCCAACGTCCTGACTTTC. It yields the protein CASSLGQASGANVLTF.

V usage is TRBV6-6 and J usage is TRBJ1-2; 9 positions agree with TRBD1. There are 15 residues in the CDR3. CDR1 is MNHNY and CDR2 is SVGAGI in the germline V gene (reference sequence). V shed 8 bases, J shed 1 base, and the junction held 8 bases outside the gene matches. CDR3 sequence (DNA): TGTGCCAGCCAGGACAGGGGCCCTCATAACTATGGCTACACCTTC. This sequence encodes CASQDRGPHNYGYTF.

The CDR3 reads CAWRSWGLQKNYEQYF. The CDR3 DNA is TGTGCCTGGAGGTCCTGGGGACTACAAAAAAACTACGAGCAGTACTTC. The chain joins TRBV30 to TRBJ2-7, with 7 bases lining up with TRBD2. Trimming removed 3 bases from V and 3 bases from J; junction bases left unmatched: 14. This CDR3 region has 16 residues. Germline V lookup: CDR1 GTSNPN, CDR2 SVGIG (reference sequence).

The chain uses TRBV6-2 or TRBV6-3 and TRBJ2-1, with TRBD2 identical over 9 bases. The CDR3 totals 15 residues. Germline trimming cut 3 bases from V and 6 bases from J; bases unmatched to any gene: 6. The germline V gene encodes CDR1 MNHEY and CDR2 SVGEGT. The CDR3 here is CASSYGSGGLNEQFF. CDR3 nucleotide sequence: TGTGCCAGCAGTTATGGTAGCGGGGGACTCAATGAGCAGTTCTTC.

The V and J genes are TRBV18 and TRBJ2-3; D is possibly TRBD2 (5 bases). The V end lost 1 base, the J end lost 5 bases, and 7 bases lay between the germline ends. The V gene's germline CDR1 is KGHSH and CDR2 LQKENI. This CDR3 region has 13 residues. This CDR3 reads CASSPQTRDTQYF. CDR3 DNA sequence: TGTGCCAGCTCACCACAAACTAGAGATACGCAGTATTTT.

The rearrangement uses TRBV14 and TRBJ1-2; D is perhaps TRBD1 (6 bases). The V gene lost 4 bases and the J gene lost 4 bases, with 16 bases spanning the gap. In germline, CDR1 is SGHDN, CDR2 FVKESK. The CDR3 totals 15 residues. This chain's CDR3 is CASSPGHFAGYGYTF. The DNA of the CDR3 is TGTGCCAGCAGCCCGGGACACTTCGCAGGCTATGGCTACACCTTC.

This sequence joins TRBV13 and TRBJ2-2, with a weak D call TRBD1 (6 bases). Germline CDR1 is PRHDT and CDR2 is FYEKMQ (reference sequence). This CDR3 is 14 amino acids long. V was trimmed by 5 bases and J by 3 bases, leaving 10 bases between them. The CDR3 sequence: CASSDRRYTGELFF. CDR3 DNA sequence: TGTGCCAGCAGCGACAGGAGGTACACCGGGGAGCTGTTTTTT. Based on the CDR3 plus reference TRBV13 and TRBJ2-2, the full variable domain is AAGVIQSPRHLIKEKRETATLKCYPIPRHDTVYWYQQGPGQDPQFLISFYEKMQSDKGSIPDRFSAQQFSDYHSELNMSSLELGDSALYFCASSDRRYTGELFFGEGSRLTVL.

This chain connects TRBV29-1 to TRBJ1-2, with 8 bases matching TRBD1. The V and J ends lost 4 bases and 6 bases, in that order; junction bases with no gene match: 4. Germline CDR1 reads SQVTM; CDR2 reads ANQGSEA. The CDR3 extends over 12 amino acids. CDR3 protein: CSVASGGDGYTF. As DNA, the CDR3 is TGCAGCGTTGCCTCAGGGGGCGATGGCTACACCTTC.

This chain's CDR3 is CASSSIAGGSDTQYF. CDR3 sequence (DNA): TGTGCCAGCAGCTCCATAGCGGGGGGCTCAGATACGCAGTATTTT. The chain couples TRBV7-2 to TRBJ2-3; 10 bases are shared with TRBD2. The germline gives CDR1 SGHTA, CDR2 FQGNSA. With V trimmed by 4 bases and J by 4 bases, 5 bases remained unmatched. The CDR3 is made up of 15 amino acids. Full variable domain (outside the CDR3, taken from reference TRBV7-2 and TRBJ2-3): GAGVSQSPSNKVTEKGKDVELRCDPISGHTALYWYRQSLGQGLEFLIYFQGNSAPDKSGLPSDRFSAERTGGSVSTLTIQRTQQEDSAVYLCASSSIAGGSDTQYFGPGTRLTVL.